The entry below describes one TCR beta chain. The data stem from a study of CD8+ T cells in alopecia areata. Isolated RNA was reverse transcribed into cDNA used as the sequencing template. Sequenced by immunoSEQ multiplex PCR; TCRdb stores in-frame clones only, minus some. The sample shows over 120,000 clones, around 60% of them seen only once. Losses at the gene ends were 2 bases for V and 4 bases for J; bases not matched to a gene: 7. This CDR3 has 16 residues. Germline-derived CDR1 and CDR2 are SGHAT and FQNNGV. The starting material was CD4+ T cells sorted from blood, obtained at week 0. The receptor's source is a human donor with alopecia areata. The rearrangement uses TRBV11-2 and TRBJ2-3; 9 nucleotides line up with TRBD2. The CDR3 coding sequence is TGTGCCAGCAGCTTACGGACTAGCGTCTTTCCAGATACGCAGTATTTT. Translating it yields CASSLRTSVFPDTQYF. The full variable domain, completed using reference TRBV11-2 and TRBJ2-3, is EAGVAQSPRYKIIEKRQSVAFWCNPISGHATLYWYQQILGQGPKLLIQFQNNGVVDDSQLPKDRFSAERLKGVDSTLKIQPAKLEDSAVYLCASSLRTSVFPDTQYFGPGTRLTVL.